This passage covers 13 T cell receptor beta chains from one sample sequenced in a study of shared clonotypes between healthy human individuals (TCRdb year 2020). The library was prepared using the immunoSEQ multiplex PCR assay. What TCRdb holds here is the immuneACCESS table cut down to in-frame rearrangements. Part of the clones is not present; checked against another copy, under half of the missing clones reflect an unresolved V gene, and the others are unexplained. This sample lists 1 million to 1.2 million clones; 70% to 80% were detected once. Of the sample, 0.89% is held by the ten largest clones. The specimen sequenced was memory CD4+ T cells from PBMCs. In light of the paper, this sample's cell subset or site label describes: CD45RA-negative fraction. The receptor source for this set is a man aged 18-30 years in good health. Some clones in this sample may be carry-over from other donors' samples.

This chain links TRBV7-2 with TRBJ2-2, with 11 positions matching TRBD2. Germline V gene lookup returns CDR1 SGHTA and CDR2 FQGNSA. The CDR3 length is 16 residues. With V trimmed by 4 bases and J by 1 base, 2 bases remained unmatched. DNA for the CDR3: TGTGCCAGCAGCTACACTAGCGGGAGGAACACCGGGGAGCTGTTTTTT. Its translation is CASSYTSGRNTGELFF. The variable domain in full, completed from reference TRBV7-2 and TRBJ2-2, reads GAGVSQSPSNKVTEKGKDVELRCDPISGHTALYWYRQSLGQGLEFLIYFQGNSAPDKSGLPSDRFSAERTGGSVSTLTIQRTQQEDSAVYLCASSYTSGRNTGELFFGEGSRLTVL.

The chain has TRBV28 and TRBJ2-6; D unresolved. The CDR3 runs to 15 residues. Trimming removed 0 bases at V and 1 base at J, with 4 bases between. Germline-derived CDR1 and CDR2 are MDHEN and SYDVKM. The CDR3 reads CASSLWGSGANVLTF. CDR3 sequence (DNA): TGTGCCAGCAGTTTATGGGGGTCTGGGGCCAACGTCCTGACTTTC.

As to this clone: The sample carries other DNA sequences with the same CDR3. The chain recombines TRBV2 with TRBJ1-1, with TRBD1 matching over 8 bases. In germline, CDR1 is SNHLY, CDR2 FYNNEI. This CDR3 spans 14 amino acids. With V trimmed by 4 bases and J by 5 bases, 6 bases remained unmatched. In DNA, the CDR3 is TGTGCCAGCAGTGGACAGGGGTTGGGGACTGAAGCTTTCTTT. It encodes CASSGQGLGTEAFF. The variable domain in full, completed from reference TRBV2 and TRBJ1-1, reads EPEVTQTPSHQVTQMGQEVILRCVPISNHLYFYWYRQILGQKVEFLVSFYNNEISEKSEIFDDQFSVERPDGSNFTLKIRSTKLEDSAMYFCASSGQGLGTEAFFGQGTRLTVV.

This clone showed up just a few times. This chain connects TRBV10-3 to TRBJ2-7; no firm D call. Trimming took 3 bases from V and 1 from J, leaving 13 bases between them. There are 15 residues in the CDR3. Germline V gene lookup returns CDR1 ENHRY and CDR2 SYGVKD. CDR3 DNA sequence: TGTGCCATCAGTGACCAGACTCGGCGGTCCTACGAGCAGTACTTC. Its protein is CAISDQTRRSYEQYF.

Points on this clone: This sample also contains other DNA sequences that code for the same CDR3. The chain couples TRBV10-3 to TRBJ1-5, with D perhaps TRBD1 (6 bases). CDR1 and CDR2 from the germline V gene are ENHRY and SYGVKD. Trimming cost V 6 bases and J 4 bases, with 10 bases left between them. This CDR3 is built from 13 residues. CDR3 residues: CAISWDNNQPQHF. The CDR3 nucleotides are TGTGCCATCAGCTGGGACAATAATCAGCCCCAGCATTTT.

This sequence joins TRBV6-1 and TRBJ1-2, with D possibly matching TRBD1 (5 bases). V was cut by 8 bases and J by 2 bases, with 18 bases left in between. Germline assignment: CDR1 MNHNS and CDR2 SASEGT. The CDR3 consists of 15 residues. CDR3 protein: CASSQWGRENYGYTF. For the CDR3, the DNA is TGTGCCAGCTCTCAGTGGGGCAGGGAAAACTATGGCTACACCTTC.

In DNA, the CDR3 is TGTGCCTGGGGGGGCCTAACGGGCACTGAAGCTTTCTTT. Protein: CAWGGLTGTEAFF. The rearrangement uses TRBV30 and TRBJ1-1, with D perhaps TRBD1 (6 bases). From germline, CDR1 is GTSNPN and CDR2 SVGIG (reference sequence). The CDR3 runs to 13 residues. Deletions cut 5 bases from V and 4 bases from J, with 14 bases between.

This clone has only a few counts. The chain couples TRBV6-1 to TRBJ1-4, with a possible D match to TRBD1 (5 bases). Germline V gives CDR1 MNHNS, CDR2 SASEGT. V shed 7 bases and J shed 7 bases, with 10 bases lying between them. This CDR3 spans 12 amino acids. Here the CDR3 reads CASKARGEKLFF. For the CDR3, the DNA is TGTGCCAGCAAGGCGAGGGGTGAAAAACTGTTTTTT.

V usage is TRBV9 and J usage is TRBJ2-7; 11 nucleotides agree with TRBD1. The CDR3 contains 16 residues. Germline trimming cut 4 bases from V and 1 base from J; bases unmatched to any gene: 7. Germline V gives CDR1 SGDLS, CDR2 YYNGEE. The CDR3 DNA follows: TGTGCCAGCAGCAAAGGACAGGGGGCGATATCCTACGAGCAGTACTTC. This encodes CASSKGQGAISYEQYF.

The rearrangement uses TRBV7-2 and TRBJ2-1, with 8 nucleotides matching TRBD2. Germline loops: CDR1 SGHTA, CDR2 FQGNSA. Trimming took 4 bases from V and 6 from J; bases not matched to a gene: 8. CDR3 length: 15 residues. The DNA for the CDR3 is TGTGCCAGCAGCTCGAGCGGGAGTCAGTTCAATGAGCAGTTCTTC. This encodes CASSSSGSQFNEQFF. The full variable domain, with the rest looked up from reference TRBV7-2 and TRBJ2-1, is GAGVSQSPSNKVTEKGKDVELRCDPISGHTALYWYRQSLGQGLEFLIYFQGNSAPDKSGLPSDRFSAERTGGSVSTLTIQRTQQEDSAVYLCASSSSGSQFNEQFFGPGTRLTVL.

At least ten counts were recorded for this clone. The CDR3 reads CASSYGMNTGELFF. CDR3 nucleotides: TGTGCCAGCAGTTACGGGATGAACACCGGGGAGCTGTTTTTT. V is TRBV6-5 and J is TRBJ2-2; D unclear. Germline assignment: CDR1 MNHEY and CDR2 SVGAGI. The CDR3 is made up of 14 amino acids. Between the trimmed V and J ends, which lost 2 bases and 1 base, there was a span of 5 bases.

The rearrangement uses TRBV4-3 and TRBJ2-4, with D hard to call. CDR1 and CDR2 from the germline V gene are LGHNA and YSLEER. The CDR3 spans 13 residues. The V end lost 0 bases, the J end lost 9 bases, and 9 bases lay between the germline ends. The CDR3 region is CASSQDRATIQYF. DNA for the CDR3: TGCGCCAGCAGCCAAGATCGGGCAACCATTCAGTACTTC.

Remarks on this clone: Germline and junction disagree at one end, which may indicate a read error. This chain joins TRBV7-2 and TRBJ2-2, with 7 bases fitting TRBD2. The CDR3 sequence is 14 residues long. From germline, CDR1 is SGHTA and CDR2 FQGNSA. In DNA, the CDR3 is TGTGCCAGCAGCGTAGCGGGCGACACCGGGGAGCTGTTTTTT. This sequence encodes CASSVAGDTGELFF.